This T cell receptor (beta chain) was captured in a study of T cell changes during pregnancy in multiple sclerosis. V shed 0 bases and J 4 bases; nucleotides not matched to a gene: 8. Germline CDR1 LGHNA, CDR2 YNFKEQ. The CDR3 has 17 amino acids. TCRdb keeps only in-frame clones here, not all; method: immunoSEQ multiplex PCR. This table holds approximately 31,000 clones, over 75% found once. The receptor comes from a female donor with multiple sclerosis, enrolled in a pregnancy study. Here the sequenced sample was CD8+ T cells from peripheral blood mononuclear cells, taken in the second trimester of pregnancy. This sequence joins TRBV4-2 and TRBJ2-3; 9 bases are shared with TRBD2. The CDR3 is CASSQDRPAGGADTQYF. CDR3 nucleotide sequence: TGTGCCAGCAGCCAAGATCGTCCAGCGGGAGGAGCAGATACGCAGTATTTT.